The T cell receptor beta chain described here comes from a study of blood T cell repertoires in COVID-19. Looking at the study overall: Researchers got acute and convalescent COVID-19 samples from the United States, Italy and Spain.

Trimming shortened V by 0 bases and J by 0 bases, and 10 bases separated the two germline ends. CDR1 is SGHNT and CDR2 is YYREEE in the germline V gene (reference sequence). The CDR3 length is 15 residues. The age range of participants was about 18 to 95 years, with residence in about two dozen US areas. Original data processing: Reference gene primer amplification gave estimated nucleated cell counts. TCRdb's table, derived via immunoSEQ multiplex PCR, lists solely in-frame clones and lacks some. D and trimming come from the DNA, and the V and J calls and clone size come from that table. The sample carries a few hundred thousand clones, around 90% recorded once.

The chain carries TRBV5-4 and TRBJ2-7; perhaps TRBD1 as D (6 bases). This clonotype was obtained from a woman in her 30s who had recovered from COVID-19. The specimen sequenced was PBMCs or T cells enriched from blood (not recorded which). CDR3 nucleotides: TGTGCCAGCAGCTTGGGTCAGGGGACCTCCTACGAGCAGTACTTC. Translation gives CASSLGQGTSYEQYF. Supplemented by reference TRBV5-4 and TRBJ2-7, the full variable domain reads ETGVTQSPTHLIKTRGQQVTLRCSSQSGHNTVSWYQQALGQGPQFIFQYYREEENGRGNFPPRFSGLQFPNYSSELNVNALELDDSALYLCASSLGQGTSYEQYFGPGTRLTVT.